Reported below is one TCR beta chain. The data stem from a study of T cell responses to AZD1222 COVID-19 vaccine. The germline V gene has CDR1 LGHDT and CDR2 YNNKEL (reference sequence). The V segment lost 4 bases and the J segment 2 bases; nucleotides outside the gene matches: 4. The CDR3 is 14 amino acids. The assay was immunoSEQ multiplex PCR, and TCRdb's table has in-frame clones only and misses some. The sample lists about 110,000 clones, 85% to 95% occurring once. The sequence derives from an adult who received the AZD1222 COVID-19 vaccine. The V call is TRBV3-1 (or the pseudogene TRBV3-2), the J call TRBJ2-5; TRBD1 matches at 7 bases. This specimen was peripheral blood, taken 28 days after the second AZD1222 dose. In nucleotides, the CDR3 is TGTGCCAGCAGCCGGTCGGGACAGCAAGAGACCCAGTACTTC. Translation: CASSRSGQQETQYF.